This TCR beta chain is from a study of blood T cell repertoires in COVID-19. In germline, CDR1 is SNHLY, CDR2 FYNNEI. V lost 5 bases and J lost 5; bases outside the gene matches: 3. The CDR3 contains 14 residues. Method: immunoSEQ multiplex PCR; TCRdb's copy keeps in-frame clones and lacks some. The table records over 250,000 clones, about 88% of them present only once. J is TRBJ2-1 and V is TRBV2, with TRBD2 matching 10 bases. The sequenced sample was PBMCs or T cells enriched from blood (not recorded which). The sequence derives from a woman in her forties or fifties who had recovered from COVID-19. CDR3 nucleotides: TGTGCCAGCAGTAATGGACTAGCGGACAATGAGCAGTTCTTC. Its translation: CASSNGLADNEQFF.